Listed below are T cell receptor beta chains from one sample, sequenced in a study of cytomegalovirus exposure and HLA in healthy donors. Method: immunoSEQ multiplex PCR; TCRdb's copy keeps in-frame clones and lacks some. The data contain about 170,000 clones, around three quarters of them singletons. The sequenced material came from PBMCs. These receptors came from a woman aged 45-59 years in good health and CMV-seronegative. Both conserved end residues are part of each CDR3. The D gene is left open where the match is weak. For some rows the clone size is stated as once, few or many, or as a class when expanded; others skip it.

TRBD2	TRBV4-3	TRBJ2-5	-	CASSHPGPSGGVTQYF	TGCGCCAGCAGCCACCCCGGACCTAGCGGGGGGGTGACCCAGTACTTC
TRBD1	TRBV6-5	TRBJ1-2	-	CASRTGASSRYGYTF	TGTGCCAGCCGGACAGGGGCCTCCTCGCGCTATGGCTACACCTTC
-	TRBV11-2	TRBJ1-1	once	CASSLDPPRTRNTEAFF	TGTGCCAGCAGCTTAGATCCGCCCCGGACACGGAACACTGAAGCTTTCTTT
-	TRBV2	TRBJ2-7	-	CASRLIRSHREQYF	TGTGCCAGTCGTCTGATCAGGTCCCATAGGGAGCAGTACTTC
TRBD2	TRBV28	TRBJ2-3	-	CAMGLAGTDTQYF	TGTGCCATGGGACTAGCGGGGACAGATACGCAGTATTTT
TRBD1	TRBV11-3	TRBJ2-3	-	CASSLSSGQGFDTQYF	TGTGCCAGCAGCTTAAGTTCAGGACAGGGTTTCGATACGCAGTATTTT
-	TRBV11-2	TRBJ1-4	-	CASSLEGATNEKLFF	TGTGCCAGCAGCTTAGAGGGGGCGACTAATGAAAAACTGTTTTTT
TRBD2	TRBV7-2	TRBJ2-5	-	CASSLRILAGGYQETQYF	TGTGCCAGCAGCTTAAGGATCCTAGCGGGGGGGTACCAAGAGACCCAGTACTTC
-	TRBV28	TRBJ2-6	-	CASSFAGSGANVLTF	TGTGCCAGCAGTTTTGCGGGGTCTGGGGCCAACGTCCTGACTTTC
-	TRBV11-1	TRBJ2-1	few	CASSLSYTQGQFF	TGTGCCAGCAGCCTAAGTTATACCCAGGGGCAGTTCTTC
TRBD2	TRBV9	TRBJ2-1	-	CASSVSGLGSNEQFF	TGTGCCAGCAGCGTGTCCGGACTAGGGTCCAATGAGCAGTTCTTC
TRBD2	TRBV6-5	TRBJ2-1	-	CASKNSGGPYNEQFF	TGTGCCAGCAAAAATAGCGGGGGCCCCTACAATGAGCAGTTCTTC
-	TRBV7-9	TRBJ1-1	-	CASSRSTGSAEAFF	TGTGCCAGCAGCCGTTCCACAGGGAGCGCTGAAGCTTTCTTT
-	TRBV28	TRBJ2-7	-	CASSLFTRLRVHEQYF	TGTGCCAGCAGTTTATTTACCCGGCTTCGGGTCCACGAGCAGTACTTC
-	TRBV7-3	TRBJ2-1	once	CATGRGLGDEQFF	TGTGCCACCGGGCGGGGGCTGGGGGATGAGCAGTTCTTC
TRBD1	TRBV28	TRBJ1-5	-	CASSVPTGGRQPQHF	TGTGCCAGCAGTGTCCCCACAGGGGGCCGTCAGCCCCAGCATTTT
TRBD1	TRBV18	TRBJ2-7	-	CASSPPGQIIYEQYF	TGTGCCAGCTCACCACCGGGACAGATAATCTACGAGCAGTACTTC
-	TRBV6-6	TRBJ2-3	-	CASSAGQGVEDTQYF	TGTGCCAGCAGTGCGGGGCAGGGGGTAGAAGATACGCAGTATTTT
TRBD1	TRBV18	TRBJ2-7	-	CASSPGQAHEQYF	TGTGCCAGCTCACCTGGACAGGCACACGAGCAGTACTTC
-	TRBV5-1	TRBJ2-5	-	CASRVDSWETQYF	TGCGCCAGCAGGGTGGACAGTTGGGAGACCCAGTACTTC
-	TRBV2	TRBJ1-6	-	CASSFDSNANSPLHF	TGTGCCAGCAGTTTCGACAGTAATGCTAATTCACCCCTCCACTTT
TRBD1	TRBV7-9	TRBJ1-1	-	CSSSETGVGAEAFF	TGTTCCAGCAGCGAGACAGGGGTCGGTGCTGAAGCTTTCTTT
TRBD1	TRBV6-1	TRBJ1-6	-	CASSASGTGLSPLHF	TGTGCCAGCAGTGCGTCCGGGACAGGGCTCTCACCCCTCCACTTT
TRBD1	TRBV7-2	TRBJ1-4	-	CASSLEPGGSGRKLFF	TGTGCCAGCAGCTTAGAGCCAGGGGGCTCAGGCCGTAAACTGTTTTTT
-	TRBV7-3	TRBJ2-7	-	CASSLTGVLDEQYF	TGTGCCAGCAGCTTAACAGGGGTGCTGGACGAGCAGTACTTC
-	TRBV4-2	TRBJ2-7	-	CASSTGQSSYEQYF	TGTGCCAGCAGCACAGGACAGAGCTCCTACGAGCAGTACTTC
-	TRBV5-5	TRBJ1-2	-	CASTSIPQGHGYTF	TGTGCCAGCACCTCGATACCCCAGGGGCATGGCTACACCTTC
-	TRBV28	TRBJ1-5	-	CASSSPRGGTVQPQHF	TGTGCCAGCAGTTCGCCCCGGGGGGGGACGGTTCAGCCCCAGCATTTT
-	TRBV6-6	TRBJ1-1	few	CASSYAGNTEAFF	TGTGCCAGCAGTTACGCAGGGAACACTGAAGCTTTCTTT
TRBD1	TRBV10-1	TRBJ2-2	-	CASSERQGADTGELFF	TGCGCCAGCAGTGAGCGGCAGGGGGCGGACACCGGGGAGCTGTTTTTT
-	TRBV27	TRBJ1-2	-	CASSETNYGYTF	TGTGCCAGCAGTGAGACTAACTATGGCTACACCTTC
TRBD2	TRBV10-3	TRBJ2-3	-	CAISVGTSGAGDTQYF	TGTGCCATCAGTGTCGGGACTAGCGGGGCGGGGGATACGCAGTATTTT
-	TRBV18	TRBJ2-7	-	CASSPREGVHEQYF	TGTGCCAGCTCACCACGTGAGGGGGTCCACGAGCAGTACTTC
-	TRBV9	TRBJ2-3	-	CASSQGDRDTQYF	TGTGCCAGCAGCCAAGGGGATCGTGATACGCAGTATTTT
-	TRBV5-1	TRBJ2-2	-	CASTNGGISGTGELFF	TGCGCCAGCACTAATGGGGGGATTAGCGGTACCGGGGAGCTGTTTTTT